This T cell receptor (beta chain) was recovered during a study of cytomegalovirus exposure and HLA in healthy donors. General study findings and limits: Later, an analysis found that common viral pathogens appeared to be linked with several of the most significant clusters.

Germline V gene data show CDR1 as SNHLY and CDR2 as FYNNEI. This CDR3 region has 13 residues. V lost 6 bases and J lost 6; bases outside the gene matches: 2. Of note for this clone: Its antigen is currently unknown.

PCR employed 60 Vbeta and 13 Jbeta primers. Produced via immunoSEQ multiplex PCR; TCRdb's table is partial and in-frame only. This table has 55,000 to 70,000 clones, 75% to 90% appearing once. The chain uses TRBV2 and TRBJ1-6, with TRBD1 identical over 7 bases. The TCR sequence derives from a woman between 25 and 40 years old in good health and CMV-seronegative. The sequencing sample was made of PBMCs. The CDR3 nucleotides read TGTGCCAGCAGGGGACAGTTTAATTCACCCCTCCACTTT. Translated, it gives CASRGQFNSPLHF.